The clone carrying this T cell receptor beta chain is a singleton in its sample. Its antigen is not identified. PCR involved 60 Vbeta and 13 Jbeta primers. The assay was immunoSEQ multiplex PCR, and TCRdb's table has in-frame clones only and misses some. The sample records about 120,000 clones, around 84% being singletons. V shed 0 bases and J shed 5 bases, with 13 bases lying between them. The CDR3 covers 15 residues. Germline CDR1 SGHAT, CDR2 FQNNGV. This sample stems from a study of cytomegalovirus exposure and HLA in healthy donors. General study points: By HLA locus, TCR association rates varied in a later analysis, with DRB1 showing the most and HLA-C the fewest. Analysis was carried out at a later point, and it linked a missense DCLRE1C variant to TCR beta V- and J-gene trimming. Later analysis identified several of the most significant clusters that appeared linked to common viral pathogens.

The sequenced sample consisted of PBMCs. The rearrangement joins TRBV11-2 to TRBJ2-5, with D perhaps matching TRBD2 (6 bases). The receptor was isolated from a woman in her thirties in good health and CMV-seropositive. The CDR3 DNA reads TGTGCCAGCAGCTTAGAGGGGGGTGGGGGGGAGACCCAGTACTTC. The encoded protein is CASSLEGGGGETQYF. Complete variable domain (other parts from reference TRBV11-2 and TRBJ2-5): EAGVAQSPRYKIIEKRQSVAFWCNPISGHATLYWYQQILGQGPKLLIQFQNNGVVDDSQLPKDRFSAERLKGVDSTLKIQPAKLEDSAVYLCASSLEGGGGETQYFGPGTRLLVL.